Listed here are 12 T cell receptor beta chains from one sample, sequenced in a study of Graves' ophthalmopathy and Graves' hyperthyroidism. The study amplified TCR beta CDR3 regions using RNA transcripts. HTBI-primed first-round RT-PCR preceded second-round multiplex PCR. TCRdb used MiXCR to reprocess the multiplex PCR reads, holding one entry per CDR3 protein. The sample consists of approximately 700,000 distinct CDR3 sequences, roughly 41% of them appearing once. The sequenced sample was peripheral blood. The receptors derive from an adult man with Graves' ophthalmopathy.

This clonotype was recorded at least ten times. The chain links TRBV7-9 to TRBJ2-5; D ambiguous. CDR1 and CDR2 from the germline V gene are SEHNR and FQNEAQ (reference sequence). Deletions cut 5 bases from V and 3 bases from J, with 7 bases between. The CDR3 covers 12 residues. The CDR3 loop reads CASSVRKETQYF. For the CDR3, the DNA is TGTGCCAGCAGCGTGAGAAAAGAGACCCAGTACTTC.

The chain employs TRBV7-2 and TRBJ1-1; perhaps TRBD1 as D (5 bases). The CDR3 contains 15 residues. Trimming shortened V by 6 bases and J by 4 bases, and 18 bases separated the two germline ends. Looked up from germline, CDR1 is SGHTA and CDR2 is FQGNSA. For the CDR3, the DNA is TGTGCCAGCAGTTACTCGAGACAGATGAGCACTGAAGCTTTCTTT. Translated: CASSYSRQMSTEAFF.

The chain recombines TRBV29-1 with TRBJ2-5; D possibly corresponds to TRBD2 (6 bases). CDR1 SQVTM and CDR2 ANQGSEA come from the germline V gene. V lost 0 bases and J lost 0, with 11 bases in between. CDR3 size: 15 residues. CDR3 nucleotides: TGCAGCGTTGAAGAAGCCCCTAGCGACCAAGAGACCCAGTACTTC. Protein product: CSVEEAPSDQETQYF.

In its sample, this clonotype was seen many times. CDR3 DNA sequence: TGCAGCGTTTTTTTGGCACCAGACCCATTCATCCAAGAGACCCAGTACTTC. It is translated as CSVFLAPDPFIQETQYF. The J gene is TRBJ2-5, the V gene TRBV29-1, with no clear D. This CDR3 spans 17 amino acids. The V end lost 5 bases, the J end lost 1 base, and 23 bases lay between the germline ends. CDR1 is SQVTM and CDR2 is ANQGSEA in the germline V gene. Combining the CDR3 with reference TRBV29-1 and TRBJ2-5 gives the whole variable domain SAVISQKPSRDICQRGTSLTIQCQVDSQVTMMFWYRQQPGQSLTLIATANQGSEATYESGFVIDKFPISRPNLTFSTLTVSNMSPEDSSIYLCSVFLAPDPFIQETQYFGPGTRLLVL.

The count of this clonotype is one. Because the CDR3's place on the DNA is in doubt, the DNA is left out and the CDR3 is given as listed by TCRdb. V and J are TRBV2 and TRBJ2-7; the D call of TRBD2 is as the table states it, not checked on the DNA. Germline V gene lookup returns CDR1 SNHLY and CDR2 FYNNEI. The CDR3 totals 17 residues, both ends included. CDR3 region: CASICSALRGRTYEQYF.

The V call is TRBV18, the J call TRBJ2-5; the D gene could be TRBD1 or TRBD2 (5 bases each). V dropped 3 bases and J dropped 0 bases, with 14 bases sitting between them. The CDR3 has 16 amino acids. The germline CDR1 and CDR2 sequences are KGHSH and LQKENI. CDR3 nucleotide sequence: TGTGCCAGCTCACCTTTTCCCGGGACGGACCAAGAGACCCAGTACTTC. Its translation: CASSPFPGTDQETQYF.

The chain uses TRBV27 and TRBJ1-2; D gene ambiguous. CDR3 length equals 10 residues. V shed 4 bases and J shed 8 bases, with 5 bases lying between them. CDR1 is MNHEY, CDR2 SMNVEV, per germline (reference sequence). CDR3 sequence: CASSWAGYTF. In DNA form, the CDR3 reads TGTGCCAGCAGTTGGGCGGGCTACACCTTC.

CDR3 protein: CASSWSRDRGSGANVLTF. The DNA of the CDR3 is TGTGCCAGCAGCTGGTCCCGGGACAGGGGCTCTGGGGCCAACGTCCTGACTTTC. The V call is TRBV11-2, the J call TRBJ2-6; 10 nucleotides align to TRBD1. The CDR3 is 18 residues long. Trimming took 4 bases from V and 0 from J; bases not matched to a gene: 6. Germline lookup yields CDR1 SGHAT and CDR2 FQNNGV.

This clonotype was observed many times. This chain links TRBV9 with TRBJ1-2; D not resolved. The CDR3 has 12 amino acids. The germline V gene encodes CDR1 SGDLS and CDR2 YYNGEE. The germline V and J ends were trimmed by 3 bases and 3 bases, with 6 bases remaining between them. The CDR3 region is CASSGEYYGYTF. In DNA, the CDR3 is TGTGCCAGCAGCGGGGAATACTATGGCTACACCTTC. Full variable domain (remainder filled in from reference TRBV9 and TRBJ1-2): DSGVTQTPKHLITATGQRVTLRCSPRSGDLSVYWYQQSLDQGLQFLIQYYNGEERAKGNILERFSAQQFPDLHSELNLSSLELGDSALYFCASSGEYYGYTFGSGTRLTVV.

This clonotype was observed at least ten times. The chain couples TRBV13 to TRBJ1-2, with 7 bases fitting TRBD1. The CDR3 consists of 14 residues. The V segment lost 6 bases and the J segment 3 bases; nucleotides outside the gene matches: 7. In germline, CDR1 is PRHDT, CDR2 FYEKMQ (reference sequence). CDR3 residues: CASRRQGVDYGYTF. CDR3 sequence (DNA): TGTGCCAGCAGGCGCCAGGGGGTCGACTATGGCTACACCTTC.

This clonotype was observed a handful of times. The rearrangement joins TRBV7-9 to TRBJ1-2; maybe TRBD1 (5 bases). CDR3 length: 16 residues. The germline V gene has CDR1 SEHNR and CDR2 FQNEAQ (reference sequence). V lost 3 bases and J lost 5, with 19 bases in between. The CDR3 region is CASSLLARTGGYGYTF. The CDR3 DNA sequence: TGTGCCAGCAGCTTGTTAGCGAGGACCGGGGGATATGGCTACACCTTC.

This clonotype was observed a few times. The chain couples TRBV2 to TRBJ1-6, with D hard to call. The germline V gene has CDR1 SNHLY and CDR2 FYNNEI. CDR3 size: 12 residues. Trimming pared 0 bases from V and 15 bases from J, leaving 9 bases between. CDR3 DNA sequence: TGTGCCAGCAGTGAAGCTCATTTGGACCTCCACTTT. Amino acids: CASSEAHLDLHF.